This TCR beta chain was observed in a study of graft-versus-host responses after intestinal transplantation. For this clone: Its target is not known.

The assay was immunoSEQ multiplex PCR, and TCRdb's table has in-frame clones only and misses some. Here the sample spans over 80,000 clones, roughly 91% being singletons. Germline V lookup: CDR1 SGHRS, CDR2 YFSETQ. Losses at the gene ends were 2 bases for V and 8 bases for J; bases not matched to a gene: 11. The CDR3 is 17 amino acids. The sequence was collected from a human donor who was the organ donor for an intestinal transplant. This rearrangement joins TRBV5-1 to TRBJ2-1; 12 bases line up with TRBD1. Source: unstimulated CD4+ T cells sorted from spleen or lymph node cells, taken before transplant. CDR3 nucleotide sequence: TGCGCCAGCAGCTTAGAGGCCGGGACAGGGGGCTATCATGAGCAGTTCTTC. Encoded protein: CASSLEAGTGGYHEQFF. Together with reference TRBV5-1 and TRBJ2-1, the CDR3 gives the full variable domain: KAGVTQTPRYLIKTRGQQVTLSCSPISGHRSVSWYQQTPGQGLQFLFEYFSETQRNKGNFPGRFSGRQFSNSRSEMNVSTLELGDSALYLCASSLEAGTGGYHEQFFGPGTRLTVL.